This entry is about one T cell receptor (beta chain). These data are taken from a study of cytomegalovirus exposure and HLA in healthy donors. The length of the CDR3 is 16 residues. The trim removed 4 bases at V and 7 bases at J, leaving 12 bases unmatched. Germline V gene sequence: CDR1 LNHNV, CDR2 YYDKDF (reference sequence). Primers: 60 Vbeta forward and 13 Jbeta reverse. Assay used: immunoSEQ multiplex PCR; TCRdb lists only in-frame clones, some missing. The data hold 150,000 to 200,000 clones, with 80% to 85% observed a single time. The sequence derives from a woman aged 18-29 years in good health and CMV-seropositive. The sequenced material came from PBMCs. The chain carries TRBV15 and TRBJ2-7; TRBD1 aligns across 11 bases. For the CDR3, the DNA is TGTGCCACCAGCAAGAAGCTAGGACAGGGGGCGCGGGAGCAGTACTTC. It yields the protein CATSKKLGQGAREQYF. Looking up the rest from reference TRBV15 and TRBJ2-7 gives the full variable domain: DAMVIQNPRYQVTQFGKPVTLSCSQTLNHNVMYWYQQKSSQAPKLLFHYYDKDFNNEADTPDNFQSRRPNTSFCFLDIRSPGLGDTAMYLCATSKKLGQGAREQYFGPGTRLTVT.